The clone carrying this TCR beta chain was counted ten times or more. Its target is unknown. These data belong to a study of glioma-infiltrating T cells. Study-level points and caveats: Shared blood CDR3 signature motifs marked patients with low tissue-blood divergence. CDR3 overlap between tissue and blood was very small. Gliomas, especially low-grade, showed above-expected tissue-blood divergence; non-neoplastic patients showed below.

Trimming took 6 bases from V and 0 from J; bases not matched to a gene: 9. Germline values: CDR1 DFQATT, CDR2 SNEGSKA (reference sequence). The CDR3 runs to 17 residues. The iRepertoire nested amplicon-rescue multiplex PCR amplified TCR alpha and beta CDR3s from RNA. TCRdb passed the multiplex PCR reads through MiXCR, listing each CDR3 protein once. The table shows a few hundred thousand distinct CDR3 sequences, with approximately 42% occurring only once. Sequencing used glioma tissue, nonneoplastic brain tissue, or PBMCs (not recorded which). The source is a human donor with low-grade glioma or glioblastoma, undergoing nonglioma brain surgery, or in good health (not recorded which). The chain is built from TRBV20-1 and TRBJ2-3, with 13 bases that match TRBD2. This chain's CDR3 is CSADGTSGISSTDTQYF. As DNA, the CDR3 is TGCAGTGCCGACGGGACTAGCGGGATCTCTAGCACAGATACGCAGTATTTT.